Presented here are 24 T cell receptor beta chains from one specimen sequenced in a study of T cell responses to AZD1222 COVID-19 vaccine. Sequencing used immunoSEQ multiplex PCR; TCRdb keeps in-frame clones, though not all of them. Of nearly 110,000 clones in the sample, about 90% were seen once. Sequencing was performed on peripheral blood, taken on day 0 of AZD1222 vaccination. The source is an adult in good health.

In nucleotides, the CDR3 is TGTGCCAGCAGCGCGGGGGGGACAGGGTCCAATGAGCAGTTCTTC. It yields the protein CASSAGGTGSNEQFF. The chain links TRBV9 to TRBJ2-1; D possibly corresponds to TRBD1 (9 bases). The length of the CDR3 is 15 residues. Germline V CDR1 and CDR2: SGDLS, YYNGEE. Trimming removed 3 bases from V and 6 bases from J, with 16 bases in between.

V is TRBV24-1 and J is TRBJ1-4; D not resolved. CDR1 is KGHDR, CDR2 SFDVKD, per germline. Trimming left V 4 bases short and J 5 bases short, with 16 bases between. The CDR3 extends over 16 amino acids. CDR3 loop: CATSDRGGESNEKLFF. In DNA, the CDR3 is TGTGCCACCAGTGACCGCGGCGGCGAATCGAATGAAAAACTGTTTTTT.

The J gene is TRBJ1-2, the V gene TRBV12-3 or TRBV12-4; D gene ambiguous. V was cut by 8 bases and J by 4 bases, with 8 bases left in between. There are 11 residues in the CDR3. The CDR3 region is CASERGYGYTF. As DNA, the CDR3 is TGTGCCAGCGAACGTGGCTATGGCTACACCTTC.

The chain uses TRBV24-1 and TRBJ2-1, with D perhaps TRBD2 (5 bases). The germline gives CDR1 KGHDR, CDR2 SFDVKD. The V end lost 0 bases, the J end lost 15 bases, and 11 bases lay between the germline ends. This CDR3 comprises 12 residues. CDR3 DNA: TGTGCCACCAGTGATTTGAGGGAGAGGGTGTTCTTC. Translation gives CATSDLRERVFF.

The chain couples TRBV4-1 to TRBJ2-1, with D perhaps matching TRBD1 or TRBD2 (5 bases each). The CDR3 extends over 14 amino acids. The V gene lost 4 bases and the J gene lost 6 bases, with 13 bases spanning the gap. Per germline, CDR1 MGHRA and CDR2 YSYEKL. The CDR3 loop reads CASSLKGPSNEQFF. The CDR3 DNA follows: TGCGCCAGCAGCCTTAAGGGACCCAGCAATGAGCAGTTCTTC.

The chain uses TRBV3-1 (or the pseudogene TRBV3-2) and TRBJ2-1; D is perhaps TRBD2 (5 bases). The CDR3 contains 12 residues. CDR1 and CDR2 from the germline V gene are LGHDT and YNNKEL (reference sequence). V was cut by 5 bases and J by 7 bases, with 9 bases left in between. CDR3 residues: CASSTRRNEQFF. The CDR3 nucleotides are TGTGCCAGCAGCACAAGGAGGAATGAGCAGTTCTTC.

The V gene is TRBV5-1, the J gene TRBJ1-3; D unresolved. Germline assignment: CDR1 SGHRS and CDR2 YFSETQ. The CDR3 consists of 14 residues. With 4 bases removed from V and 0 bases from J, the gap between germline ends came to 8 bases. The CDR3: CASSDPSSGNTIYF. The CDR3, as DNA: TGCGCCAGCAGCGATCCATCCTCTGGAAACACCATATATTTT. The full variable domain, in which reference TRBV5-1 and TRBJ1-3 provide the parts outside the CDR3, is KAGVTQTPRYLIKTRGQQVTLSCSPISGHRSVSWYQQTPGQGLQFLFEYFSETQRNKGNFPGRFSGRQFSNSRSEMNVSTLELGDSALYLCASSDPSSGNTIYFGEGSWLTVV.

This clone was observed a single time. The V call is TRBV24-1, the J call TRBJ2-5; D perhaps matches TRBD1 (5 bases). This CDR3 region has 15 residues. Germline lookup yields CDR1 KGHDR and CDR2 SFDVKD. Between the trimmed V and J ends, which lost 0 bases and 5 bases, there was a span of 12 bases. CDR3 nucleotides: TGTGCCACCAGTGATTTGGGGGCGTCGCTGGAGACCCAGTACTTC. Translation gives CATSDLGASLETQYF.

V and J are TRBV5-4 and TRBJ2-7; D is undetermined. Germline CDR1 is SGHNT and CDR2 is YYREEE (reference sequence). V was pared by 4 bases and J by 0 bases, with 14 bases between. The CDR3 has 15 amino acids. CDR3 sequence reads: CASSPPGPSSYEQYF. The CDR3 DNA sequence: TGTGCCAGCAGCCCGCCGGGCCCGTCCTCCTACGAGCAGTACTTC.

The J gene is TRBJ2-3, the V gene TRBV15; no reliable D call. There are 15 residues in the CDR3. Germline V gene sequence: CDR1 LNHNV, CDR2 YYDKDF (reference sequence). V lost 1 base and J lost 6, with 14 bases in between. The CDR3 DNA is TGTGCCACCAGCAGAGGTGGGGAATTCATCGATACGCAGTATTTT. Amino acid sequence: CATSRGGEFIDTQYF.

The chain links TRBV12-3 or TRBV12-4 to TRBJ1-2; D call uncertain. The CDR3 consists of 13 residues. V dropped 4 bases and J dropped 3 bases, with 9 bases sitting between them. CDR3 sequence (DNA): TGTGCCAGCAGTTCTCGGGGAGACTATGGCTACACCTTC. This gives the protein CASSSRGDYGYTF.

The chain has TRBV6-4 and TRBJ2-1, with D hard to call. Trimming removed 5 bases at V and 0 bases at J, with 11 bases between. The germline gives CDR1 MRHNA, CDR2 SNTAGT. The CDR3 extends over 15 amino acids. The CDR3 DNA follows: TGTGCCAGCAGTATGGACGTTAGCTCCTACAATGAGCAGTTCTTC. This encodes CASSMDVSSYNEQFF.

The chain's CDR3 is CASSYRGLVRDTQYF. The CDR3 nucleotides are TGTGCCAGCAGTTACCGGGGACTAGTGCGGGATACGCAGTATTTT. This chain uses TRBV6-5 with TRBJ2-3; TRBD2 agrees at 8 bases. The length of the CDR3 is 15 residues. CDR1 is MNHEY and CDR2 is SVGAGI in the germline V gene. The junction had 7 bases not matched to a gene; V was cut back by 2 bases and J by 6 bases.

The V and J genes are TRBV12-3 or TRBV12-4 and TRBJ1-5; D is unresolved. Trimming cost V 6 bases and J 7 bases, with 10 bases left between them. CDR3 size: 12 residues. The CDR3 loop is CASSRERQPQHF. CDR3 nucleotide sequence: TGTGCCAGCAGCCGCGAAAGACAGCCCCAGCATTTT.

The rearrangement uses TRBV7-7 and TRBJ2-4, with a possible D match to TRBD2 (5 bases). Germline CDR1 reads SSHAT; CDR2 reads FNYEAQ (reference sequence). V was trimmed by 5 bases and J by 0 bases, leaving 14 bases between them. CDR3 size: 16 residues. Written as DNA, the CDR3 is TGTGCCAGCAGCCCAGGACCCGGAGGAGCCAAAAACATTCAGTACTTC. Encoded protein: CASSPGPGGAKNIQYF.

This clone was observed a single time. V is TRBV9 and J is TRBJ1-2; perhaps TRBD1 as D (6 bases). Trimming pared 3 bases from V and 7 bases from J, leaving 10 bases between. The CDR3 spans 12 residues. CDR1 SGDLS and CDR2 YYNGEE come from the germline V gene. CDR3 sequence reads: CASSGNRAGYTF. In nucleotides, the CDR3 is TGTGCCAGCAGCGGCAACAGGGCTGGCTACACCTTC.

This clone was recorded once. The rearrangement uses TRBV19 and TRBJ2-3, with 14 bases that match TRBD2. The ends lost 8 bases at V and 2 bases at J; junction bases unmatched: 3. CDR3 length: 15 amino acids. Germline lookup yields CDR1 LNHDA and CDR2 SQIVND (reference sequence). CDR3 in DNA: TGTGCCAGTGGGACTAGCGGGAGCCCCACAGATACGCAGTATTTT. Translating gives CASGTSGSPTDTQYF.

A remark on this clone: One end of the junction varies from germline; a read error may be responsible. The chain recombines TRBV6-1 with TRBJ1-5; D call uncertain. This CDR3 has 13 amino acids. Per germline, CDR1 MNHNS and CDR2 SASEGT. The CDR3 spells CASREDSNQPQHF. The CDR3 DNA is TGTGCCAGCAGGGAAGATAGCAATCAGCCCCAGCATTTT.

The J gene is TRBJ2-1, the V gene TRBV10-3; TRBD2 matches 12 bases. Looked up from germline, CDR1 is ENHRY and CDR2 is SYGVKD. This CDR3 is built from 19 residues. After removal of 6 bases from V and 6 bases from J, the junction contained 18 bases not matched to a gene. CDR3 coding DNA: TGTGCCATCAGCCCCAGCCAACTAGCGGGAGGCCGCCAGGGCAATGAGCAGTTCTTC. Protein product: CAISPSQLAGGRQGNEQFF.

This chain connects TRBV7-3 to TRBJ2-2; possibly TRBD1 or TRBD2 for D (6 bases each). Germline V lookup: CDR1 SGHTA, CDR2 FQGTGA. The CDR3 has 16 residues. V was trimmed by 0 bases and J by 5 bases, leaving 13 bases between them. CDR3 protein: CASSLTSLGGTGELFF. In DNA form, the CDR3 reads TGTGCCAGCAGCTTAACCTCCCTAGGGGGGACCGGGGAGCTGTTTTTT.

In nucleotides, the CDR3 is TGTGCCAGCAGCCGAGGACTAGCGGGATCGAGGACAGATACGCAGTATTTT. Its protein product is CASSRGLAGSRTDTQYF. The chain is built from TRBV3-1 (or the pseudogene TRBV3-2) and TRBJ2-3; TRBD2 agrees at 12 bases. The CDR3 totals 17 residues. The germline gives CDR1 LGHDT, CDR2 YNNKEL (reference sequence). Trimming removed 4 bases from V and 3 bases from J; junction bases left unmatched: 8.

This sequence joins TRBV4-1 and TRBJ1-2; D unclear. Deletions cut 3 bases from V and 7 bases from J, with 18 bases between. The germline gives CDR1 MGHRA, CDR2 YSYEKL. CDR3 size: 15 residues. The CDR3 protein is CASSHPLRGERGYTF. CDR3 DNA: TGCGCCAGCAGCCACCCTCTCCGGGGTGAGCGTGGCTACACCTTC.

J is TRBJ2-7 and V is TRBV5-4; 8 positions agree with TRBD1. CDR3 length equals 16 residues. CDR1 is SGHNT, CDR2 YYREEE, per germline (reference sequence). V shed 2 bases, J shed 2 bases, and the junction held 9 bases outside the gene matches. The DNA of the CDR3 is TGTGCCAGCAGCTTAGAGACAGGGGCCGTCGCCTACGAGCAGTACTTC. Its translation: CASSLETGAVAYEQYF.

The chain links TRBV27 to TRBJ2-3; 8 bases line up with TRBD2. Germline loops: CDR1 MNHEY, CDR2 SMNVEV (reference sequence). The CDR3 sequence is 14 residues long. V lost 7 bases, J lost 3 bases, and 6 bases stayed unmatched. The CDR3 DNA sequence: TGTGCCAGCAAGCGGGGGACCTTTACAGATACGCAGTATTTT. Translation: CASKRGTFTDTQYF.